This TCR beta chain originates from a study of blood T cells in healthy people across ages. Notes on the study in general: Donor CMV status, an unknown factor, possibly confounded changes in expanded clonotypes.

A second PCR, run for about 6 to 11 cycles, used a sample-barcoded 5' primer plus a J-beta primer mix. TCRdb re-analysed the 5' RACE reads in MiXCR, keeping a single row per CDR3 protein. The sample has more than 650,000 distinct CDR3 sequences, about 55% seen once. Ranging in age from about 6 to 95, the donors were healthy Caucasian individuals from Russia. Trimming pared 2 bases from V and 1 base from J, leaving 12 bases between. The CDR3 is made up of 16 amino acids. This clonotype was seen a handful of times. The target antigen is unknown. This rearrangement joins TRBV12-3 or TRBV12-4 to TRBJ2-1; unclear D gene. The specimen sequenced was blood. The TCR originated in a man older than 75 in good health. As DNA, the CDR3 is TGTGCCAGCAGTTTATCTGCTACTACGTCCTACAATGAGCAGTTCTTC. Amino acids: CASSLSATTSYNEQFF.